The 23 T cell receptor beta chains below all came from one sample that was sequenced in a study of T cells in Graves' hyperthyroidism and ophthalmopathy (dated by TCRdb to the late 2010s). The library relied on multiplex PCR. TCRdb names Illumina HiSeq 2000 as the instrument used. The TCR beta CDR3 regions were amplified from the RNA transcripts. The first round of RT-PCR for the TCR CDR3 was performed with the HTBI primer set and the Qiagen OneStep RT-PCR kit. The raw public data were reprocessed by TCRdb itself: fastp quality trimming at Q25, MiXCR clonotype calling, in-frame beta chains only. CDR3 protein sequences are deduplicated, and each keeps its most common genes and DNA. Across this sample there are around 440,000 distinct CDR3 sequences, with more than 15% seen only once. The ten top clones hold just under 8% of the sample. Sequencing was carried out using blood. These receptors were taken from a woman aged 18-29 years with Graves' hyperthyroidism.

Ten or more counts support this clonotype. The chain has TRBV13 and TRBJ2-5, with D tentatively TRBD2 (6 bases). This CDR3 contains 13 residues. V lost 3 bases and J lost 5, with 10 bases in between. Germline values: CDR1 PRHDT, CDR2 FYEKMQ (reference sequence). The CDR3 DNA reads TGTGCCAGCAGCTTGCGCGGGAAGGAGACCCAGTACTTC. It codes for CASSLRGKETQYF.

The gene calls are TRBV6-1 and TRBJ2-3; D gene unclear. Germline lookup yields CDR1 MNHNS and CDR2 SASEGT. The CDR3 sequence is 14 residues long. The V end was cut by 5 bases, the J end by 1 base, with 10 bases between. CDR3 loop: CASSPRRGTDTQYF. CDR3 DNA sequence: TGTGCCAGCAGTCCCCGACGGGGCACAGATACGCAGTATTTT.

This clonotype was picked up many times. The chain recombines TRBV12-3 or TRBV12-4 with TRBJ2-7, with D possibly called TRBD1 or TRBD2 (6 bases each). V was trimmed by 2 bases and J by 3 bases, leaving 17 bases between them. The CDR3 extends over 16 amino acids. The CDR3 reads CASSLIRGTARYEQYF. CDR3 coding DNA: TGTGCCAGCAGTTTAATTAGGGGGACTGCCCGCTACGAGCAGTACTTC.

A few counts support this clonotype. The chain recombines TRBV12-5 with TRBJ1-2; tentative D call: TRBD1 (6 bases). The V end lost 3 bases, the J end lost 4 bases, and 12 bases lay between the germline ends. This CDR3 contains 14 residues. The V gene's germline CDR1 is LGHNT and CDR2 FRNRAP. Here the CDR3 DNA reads TGTGCTAGTGGTTTAGGGGGGGTGGCCTATGGCTACACCTTC. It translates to CASGLGGVAYGYTF.

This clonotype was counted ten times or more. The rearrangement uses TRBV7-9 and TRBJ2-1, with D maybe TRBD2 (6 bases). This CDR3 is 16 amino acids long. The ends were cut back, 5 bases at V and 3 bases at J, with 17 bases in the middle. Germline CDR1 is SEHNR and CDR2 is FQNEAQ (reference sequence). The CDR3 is CASSQRGGGIYNEQFF. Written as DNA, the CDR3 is TGTGCCAGCAGCCAACGGGGTGGCGGGATCTACAATGAGCAGTTCTTC.

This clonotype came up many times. CDR3 protein: CASVSSGQGNSPLHF. The CDR3 bases are TGTGCCAGCGTCTCATCGGGCCAGGGGAATTCACCCCTCCACTTT. V is TRBV2 and J is TRBJ1-6; tentatively, D is TRBD1 (6 bases). The CDR3 has 15 residues. The ends were cut back, 8 bases at V and 7 bases at J, with 18 bases in the middle. The germline V gene encodes CDR1 SNHLY and CDR2 FYNNEI. The complete variable domain, with remaining parts taken from reference TRBV2 and TRBJ1-6, reads EPEVTQTPSHQVTQMGQEVILRCVPISNHLYFYWYRQILGQKVEFLVSFYNNEISEKSEIFDDQFSVERPDGSNFTLKIRSTKLEDSAMYFCASVSSGQGNSPLHFGNGTRLTVT.

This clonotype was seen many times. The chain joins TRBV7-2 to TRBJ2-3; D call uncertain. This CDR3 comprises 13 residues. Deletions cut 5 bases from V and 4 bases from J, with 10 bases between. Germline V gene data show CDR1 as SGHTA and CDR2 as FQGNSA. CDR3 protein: CASSGRLADTQYF. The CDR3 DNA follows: TGTGCCAGCAGCGGCCGGCTGGCAGATACGCAGTATTTT. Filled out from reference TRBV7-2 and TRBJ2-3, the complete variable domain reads GAGVSQSPSNKVTEKGKDVELRCDPISGHTALYWYRQSLGQGLEFLIYFQGNSAPDKSGLPSDRFSAERTGGSVSTLTIQRTQQEDSAVYLCASSGRLADTQYFGPGTRLTVL.

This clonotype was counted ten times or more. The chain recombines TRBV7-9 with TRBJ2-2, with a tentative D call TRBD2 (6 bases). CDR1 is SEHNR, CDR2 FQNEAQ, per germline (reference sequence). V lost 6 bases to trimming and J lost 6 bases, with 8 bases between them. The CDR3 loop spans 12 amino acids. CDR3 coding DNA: TGTGCCAGCAGGCCGGGGGCCGGGGAGCTGTTTTTT. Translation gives CASRPGAGELFF.

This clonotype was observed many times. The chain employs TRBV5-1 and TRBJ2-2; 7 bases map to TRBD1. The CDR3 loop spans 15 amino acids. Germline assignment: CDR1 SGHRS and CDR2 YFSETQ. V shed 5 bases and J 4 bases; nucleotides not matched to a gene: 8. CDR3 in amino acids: CASRTGTDLTGELFF. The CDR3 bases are TGCGCCAGCAGGACCGGGACAGACCTCACCGGGGAGCTGTTTTTT.

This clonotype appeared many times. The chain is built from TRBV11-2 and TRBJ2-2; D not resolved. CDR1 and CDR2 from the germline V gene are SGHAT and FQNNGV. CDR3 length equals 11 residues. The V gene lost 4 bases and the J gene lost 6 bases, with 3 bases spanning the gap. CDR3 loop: CASSSPGELFF. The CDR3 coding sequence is TGTGCCAGCAGCTCCCCCGGGGAGCTGTTTTTT.

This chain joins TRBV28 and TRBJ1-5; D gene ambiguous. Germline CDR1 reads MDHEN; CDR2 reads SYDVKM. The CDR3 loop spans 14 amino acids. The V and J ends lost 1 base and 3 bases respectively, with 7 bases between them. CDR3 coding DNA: TGTGCCAGCAGTTTATCCAGCCCCAATCAGCCCCAGCATTTT. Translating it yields CASSLSSPNQPQHF.

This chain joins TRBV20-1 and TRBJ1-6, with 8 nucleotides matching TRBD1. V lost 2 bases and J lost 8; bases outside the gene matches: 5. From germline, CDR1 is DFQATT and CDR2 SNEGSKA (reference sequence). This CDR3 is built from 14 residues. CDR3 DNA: TGCAGTGCTAGACAGGGGGCGGGTTATTCACCCCTCCACTTT. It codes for CSARQGAGYSPLHF.

CDR3 sequence (DNA): TGTGCCAGCAGTGCTCTAGCGGGAGAAGGAGAGACCCAGTACTTC. As protein: CASSALAGEGETQYF. The V call is TRBV2, the J call TRBJ2-5, with 10 bases that match TRBD2. V dropped 4 bases and J dropped 4; count of bases not matched to a gene: 6. The CDR3 contains 15 residues. Germline assignment: CDR1 SNHLY and CDR2 FYNNEI.

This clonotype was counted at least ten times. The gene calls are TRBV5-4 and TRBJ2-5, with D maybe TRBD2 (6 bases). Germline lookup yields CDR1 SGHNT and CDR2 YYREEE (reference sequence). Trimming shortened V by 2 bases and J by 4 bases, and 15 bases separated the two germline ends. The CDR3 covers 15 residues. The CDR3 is CASSFGARGGETQYF. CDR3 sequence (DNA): TGTGCCAGCAGCTTTGGTGCGAGGGGAGGAGAGACCCAGTACTTC.

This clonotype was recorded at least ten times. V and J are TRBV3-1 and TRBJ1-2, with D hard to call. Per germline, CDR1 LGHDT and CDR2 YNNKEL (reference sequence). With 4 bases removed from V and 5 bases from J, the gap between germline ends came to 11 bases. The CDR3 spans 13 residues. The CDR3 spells CASSPTPIYGYTF. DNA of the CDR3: TGTGCCAGCAGCCCTACACCTATTTATGGCTACACCTTC.

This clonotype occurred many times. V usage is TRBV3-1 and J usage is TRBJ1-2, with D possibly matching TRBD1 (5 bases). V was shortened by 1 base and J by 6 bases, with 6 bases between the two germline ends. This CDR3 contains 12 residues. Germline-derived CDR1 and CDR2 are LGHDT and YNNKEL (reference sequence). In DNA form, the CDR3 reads TGTGCCAGCAGCCAAGGACAGAATGGCTACACCTTC. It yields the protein CASSQGQNGYTF.

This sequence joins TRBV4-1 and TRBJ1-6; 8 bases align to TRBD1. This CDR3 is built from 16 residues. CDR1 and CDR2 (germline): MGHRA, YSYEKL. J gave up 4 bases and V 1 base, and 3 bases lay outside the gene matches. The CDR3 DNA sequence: TGCGCCAGCAGCCAAGGGACAGGGTATTATAATTCACCCCTCCACTTT. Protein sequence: CASSQGTGYYNSPLHF.

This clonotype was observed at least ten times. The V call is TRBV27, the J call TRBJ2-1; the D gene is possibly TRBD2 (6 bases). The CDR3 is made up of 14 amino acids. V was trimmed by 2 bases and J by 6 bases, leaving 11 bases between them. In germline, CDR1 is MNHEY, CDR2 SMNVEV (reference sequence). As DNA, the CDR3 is TGTGCCAGCAGTTTAACGCGGCGGGGCAATGAGCAGTTCTTC. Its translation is CASSLTRRGNEQFF.

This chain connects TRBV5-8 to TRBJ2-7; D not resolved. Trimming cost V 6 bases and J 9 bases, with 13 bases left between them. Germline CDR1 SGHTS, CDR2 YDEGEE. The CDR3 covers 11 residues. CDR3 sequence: CASTPGVGQYF. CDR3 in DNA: TGTGCCAGCACCCCAGGAGTAGGGCAGTACTTC.

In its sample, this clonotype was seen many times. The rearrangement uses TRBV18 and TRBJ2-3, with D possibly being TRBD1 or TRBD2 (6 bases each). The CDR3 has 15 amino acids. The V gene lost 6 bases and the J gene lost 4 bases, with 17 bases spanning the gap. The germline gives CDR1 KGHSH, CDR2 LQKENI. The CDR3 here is CASSRLGGTSDTQYF. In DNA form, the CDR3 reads TGTGCCAGCTCCCGTCTTGGCGGGACATCAGATACGCAGTATTTT.

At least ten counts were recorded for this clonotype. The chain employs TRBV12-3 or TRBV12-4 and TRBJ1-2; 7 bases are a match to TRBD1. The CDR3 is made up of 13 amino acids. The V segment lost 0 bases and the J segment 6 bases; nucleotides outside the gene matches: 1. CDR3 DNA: TGTGCCAGCAGTTTAGCAGGGGGCAATGGCTACACCTTC. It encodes CASSLAGGNGYTF.

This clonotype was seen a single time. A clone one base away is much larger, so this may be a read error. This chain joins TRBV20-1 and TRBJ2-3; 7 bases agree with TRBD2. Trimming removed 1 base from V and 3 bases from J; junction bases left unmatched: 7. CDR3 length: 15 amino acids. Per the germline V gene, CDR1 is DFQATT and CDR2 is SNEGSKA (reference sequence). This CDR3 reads CSARAGGTKTDTQYF. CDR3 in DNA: TGCAGTGCTAGAGCCGGGGGGACGAAGACAGATACGCAGTATTTT.

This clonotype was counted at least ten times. The chain's CDR3 is CASSLWTGGINQPQHF. CDR3 nucleotides: TGTGCCAGCAGCTTGTGGACAGGGGGAATTAATCAGCCCCAGCATTTT. The V gene is TRBV5-6, the J gene TRBJ1-5; 10 bases map to TRBD1. The CDR3 is made up of 16 amino acids. In germline, CDR1 is SGHDT, CDR2 YYEEEE. Trimming removed 1 base from V and 4 bases from J; junction bases left unmatched: 5.